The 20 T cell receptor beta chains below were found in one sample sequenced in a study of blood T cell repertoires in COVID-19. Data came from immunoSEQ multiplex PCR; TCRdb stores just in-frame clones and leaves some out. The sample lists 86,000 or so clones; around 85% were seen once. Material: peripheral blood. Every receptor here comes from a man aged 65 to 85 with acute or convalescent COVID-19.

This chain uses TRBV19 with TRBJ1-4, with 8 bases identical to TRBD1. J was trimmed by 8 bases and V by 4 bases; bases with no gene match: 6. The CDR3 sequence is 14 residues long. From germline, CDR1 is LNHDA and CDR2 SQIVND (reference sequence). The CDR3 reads CASSTSTGEEKLFF. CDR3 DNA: TGTGCCAGTAGTACGTCGACAGGGGAGGAAAAACTGTTTTTT.

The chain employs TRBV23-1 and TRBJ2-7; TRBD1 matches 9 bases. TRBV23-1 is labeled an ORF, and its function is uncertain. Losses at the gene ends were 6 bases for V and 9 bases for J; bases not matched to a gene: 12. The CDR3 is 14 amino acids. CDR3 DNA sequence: TGCGCCAGCAGCCCAAACAGGGGGCGCTTTGGGCAGTACGTC. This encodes CASSPNRGRFGQYV.

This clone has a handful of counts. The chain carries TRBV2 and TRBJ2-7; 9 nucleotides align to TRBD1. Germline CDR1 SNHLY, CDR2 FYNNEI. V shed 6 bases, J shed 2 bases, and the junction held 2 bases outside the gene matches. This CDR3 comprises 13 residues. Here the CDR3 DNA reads TGTGCCAGCAGGCGACAGGGGGCCTACGAGCAGTACTTC. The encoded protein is CASRRQGAYEQYF.

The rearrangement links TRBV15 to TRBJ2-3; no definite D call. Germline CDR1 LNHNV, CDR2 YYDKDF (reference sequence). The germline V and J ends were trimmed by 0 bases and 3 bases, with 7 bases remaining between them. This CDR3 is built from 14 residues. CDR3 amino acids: CATSRDMATDTQYF. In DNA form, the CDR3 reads TGTGCCACCAGCAGAGATATGGCTACAGATACGCAGTATTTT.

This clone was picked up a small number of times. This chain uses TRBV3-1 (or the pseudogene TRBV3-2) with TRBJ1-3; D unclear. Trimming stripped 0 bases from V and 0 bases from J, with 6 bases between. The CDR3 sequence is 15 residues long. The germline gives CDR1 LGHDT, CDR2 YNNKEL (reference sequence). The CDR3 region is CASSQETVSGNTIYF. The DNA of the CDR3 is TGTGCCAGCAGCCAAGAAACGGTCTCTGGAAACACCATATATTTT.

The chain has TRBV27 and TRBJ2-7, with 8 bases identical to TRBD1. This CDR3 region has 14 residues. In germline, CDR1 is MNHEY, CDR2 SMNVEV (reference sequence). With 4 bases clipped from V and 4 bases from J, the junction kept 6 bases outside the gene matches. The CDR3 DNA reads TGTGCCAGCAGTTCCGGGACAGGAGGGTACGAGCAGTACTTC. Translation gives CASSSGTGGYEQYF.

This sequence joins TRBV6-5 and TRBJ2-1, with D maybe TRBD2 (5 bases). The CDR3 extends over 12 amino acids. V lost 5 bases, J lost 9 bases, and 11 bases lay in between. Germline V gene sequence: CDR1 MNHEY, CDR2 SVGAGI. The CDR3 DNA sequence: TGTGCCAGCAGTCGCGGTCGGGGTGAGCAGTTCTTC. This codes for CASSRGRGEQFF.

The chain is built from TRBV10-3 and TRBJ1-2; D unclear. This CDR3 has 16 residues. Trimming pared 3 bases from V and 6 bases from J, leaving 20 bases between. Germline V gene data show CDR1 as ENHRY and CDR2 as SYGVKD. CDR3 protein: CAISDRNSAGSHGYTF. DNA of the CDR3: TGTGCCATCAGTGACCGGAATTCGGCCGGGTCCCATGGCTACACCTTC.

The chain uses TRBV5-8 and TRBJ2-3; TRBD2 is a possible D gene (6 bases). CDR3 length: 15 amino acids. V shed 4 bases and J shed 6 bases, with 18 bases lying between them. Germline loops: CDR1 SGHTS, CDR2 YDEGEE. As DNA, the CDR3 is TGTGCCAGCAGCCCGTTGCGGGGTCCTGGGGATACGCAGTATTTT. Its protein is CASSPLRGPGDTQYF.

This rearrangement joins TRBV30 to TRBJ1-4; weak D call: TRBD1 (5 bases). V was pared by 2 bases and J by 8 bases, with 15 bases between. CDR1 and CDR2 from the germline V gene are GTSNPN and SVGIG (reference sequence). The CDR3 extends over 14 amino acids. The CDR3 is CAWSTGNGREKLFF. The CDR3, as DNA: TGTGCCTGGAGTACAGGAAATGGACGCGAAAAACTGTTTTTT.

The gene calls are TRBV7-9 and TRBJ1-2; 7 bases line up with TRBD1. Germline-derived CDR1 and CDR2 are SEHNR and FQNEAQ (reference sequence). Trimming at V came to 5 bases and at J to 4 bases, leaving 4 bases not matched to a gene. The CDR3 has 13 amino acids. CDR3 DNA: TGTGCCAGCAGCGGACAGGCCCGCTATGGCTACACCTTC. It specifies CASSGQARYGYTF.

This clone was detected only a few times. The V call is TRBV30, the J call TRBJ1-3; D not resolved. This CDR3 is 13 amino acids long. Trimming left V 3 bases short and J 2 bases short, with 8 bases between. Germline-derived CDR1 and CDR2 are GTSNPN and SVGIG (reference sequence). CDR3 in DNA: TGTGCCTGGAGCGGGGAGCCTGGAAACACCATATATTTT. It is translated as CAWSGEPGNTIYF.

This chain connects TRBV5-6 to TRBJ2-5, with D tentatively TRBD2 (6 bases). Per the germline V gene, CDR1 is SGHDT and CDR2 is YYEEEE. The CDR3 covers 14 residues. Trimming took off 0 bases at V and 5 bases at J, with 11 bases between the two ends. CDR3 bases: TGTGCCAGCAGCTTGGTGCCAGGGAGGGAGACCCAGTACTTC. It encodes CASSLVPGRETQYF. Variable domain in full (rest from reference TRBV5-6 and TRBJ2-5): DAGVTQSPTHLIKTRGQQVTLRCSPKSGHDTVSWYQQALGQGPQFIFQYYEEEERQRGNFPDRFSGHQFPNYSSELNVNALLLGDSALYLCASSLVPGRETQYFGPGTRLLVL.

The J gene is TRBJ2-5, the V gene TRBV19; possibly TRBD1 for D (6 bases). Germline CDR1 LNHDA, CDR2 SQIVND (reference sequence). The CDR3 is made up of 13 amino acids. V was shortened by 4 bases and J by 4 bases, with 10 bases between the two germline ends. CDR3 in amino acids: CASSKGRGETQYF. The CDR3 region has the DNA TGTGCCAGTAGTAAGGGCAGGGGAGAGACCCAGTACTTC.

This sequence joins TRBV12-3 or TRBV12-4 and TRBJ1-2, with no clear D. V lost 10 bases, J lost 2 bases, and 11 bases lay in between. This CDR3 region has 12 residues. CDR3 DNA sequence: TGTGCCACTTCTGGCAGGAACTATGGCTACACCTTC. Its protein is CATSGRNYGYTF.

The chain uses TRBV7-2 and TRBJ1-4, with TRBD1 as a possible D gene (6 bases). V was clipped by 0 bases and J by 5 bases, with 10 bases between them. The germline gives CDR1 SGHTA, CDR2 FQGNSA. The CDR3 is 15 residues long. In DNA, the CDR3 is TGTGCCAGCAGCTTAGCTGGGACAAGGAATGAAAAACTGTTTTTT. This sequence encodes CASSLAGTRNEKLFF.

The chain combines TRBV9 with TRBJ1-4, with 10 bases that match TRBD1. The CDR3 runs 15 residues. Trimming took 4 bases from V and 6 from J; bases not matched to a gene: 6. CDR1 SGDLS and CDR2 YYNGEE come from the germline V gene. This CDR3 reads CASSPGQGPHEKLFF. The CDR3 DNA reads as TGTGCCAGCAGCCCGGGACAGGGGCCGCATGAAAAACTGTTTTTT.

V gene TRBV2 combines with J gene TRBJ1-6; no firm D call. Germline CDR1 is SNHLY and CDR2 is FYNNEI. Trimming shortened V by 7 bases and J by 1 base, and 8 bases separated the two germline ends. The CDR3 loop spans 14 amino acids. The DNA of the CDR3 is TGTGCCAGCACCTCGGGGTCCTATAATTCACCCCTCCACTTT. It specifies CASTSGSYNSPLHF.

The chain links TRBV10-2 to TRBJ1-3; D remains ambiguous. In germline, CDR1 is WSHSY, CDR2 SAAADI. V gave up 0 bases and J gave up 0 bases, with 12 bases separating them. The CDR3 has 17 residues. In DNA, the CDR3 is TGCGCCAGCAGTGAGTCTACTACTCGTTTCTCTGGAAACACCATATATTTT. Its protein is CASSESTTRFSGNTIYF.

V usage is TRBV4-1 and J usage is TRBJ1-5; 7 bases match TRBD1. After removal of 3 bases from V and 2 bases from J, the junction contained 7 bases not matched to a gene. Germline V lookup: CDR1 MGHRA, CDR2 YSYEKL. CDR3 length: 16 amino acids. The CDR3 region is CASSHQLTGRNQPQHF. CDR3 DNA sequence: TGCGCCAGCAGCCACCAACTGACAGGGCGCAATCAGCCCCAGCATTTT.